The present T cell receptor (beta chain) was sequenced within a study of blood T cell repertoires in COVID-19. This CDR3 has 13 amino acids. The V segment lost 2 bases and the J segment 12 bases; nucleotides outside the gene matches: 8. The V gene's germline CDR1 is MNHNS and CDR2 SASEGT. This table comes from immunoSEQ multiplex PCR, and its TCRdb copy is limited to in-frame clones, with some not included. In the table there are about 140,000 clones, approximately 83% of which are singletons. What was sequenced was peripheral blood. The receptor was isolated from a human donor in a cohort sampled during active COVID-19. This chain uses TRBV6-1 with TRBJ2-3; 7 nucleotides line up with TRBD1. CDR3 in amino acids: CASSERGQGLQYF. CDR3 nucleotide sequence: TGTGCCAGCAGTGAAAGGGGGCAGGGGCTTCAGTATTTT.